The 22 T cell receptor beta chains reported below all come from one sample, sequenced in a study of tissue T cells after allogeneic stem cell transplantation. Data came from immunoSEQ multiplex PCR; TCRdb stores just in-frame clones and leaves some out. The sample lists a few thousand clones, about half seen once, with over 9.5% in the top ten. Time point specified: mouse harvest day 7 after allogeneic transplant. Tail vein injection delivered 10^7 T-cell-depleted bone marrow cells and 10^6 splenic CD5+ T cells. Sequencing was done on a sample of lymph node tissue. The receptors here all came from a female BALB/c mouse given C57BL/6 T cells with graft-versus-host disease after an allogeneic hematopoietic cell transplant.

Points on this clone: The gene symbols are mouse symbols. The read ends 1 residue shy of where the CDR3 ends; the end is completed using the germline J gene. This chain connects TRBV26 to TRBJ1-2; no clear D gene. With 3 bases removed from V and 0 bases from J, the gap between germline ends came to 5 bases. CDR1 is KGHPV, CDR2 FQNQEV, per germline (reference sequence). CDR3 length: 13 residues. CDR3 residues: CASSLQANSDYTF. The sequenced part of the CDR3 DNA is TGTGCCAGCAGTCTTCAAGCAAACTCCGACTACACC.

This clone is large in the sample. Each gene name is a mouse one. The read ends 1 residue early relative to the CDR3; the germline J gene fills the gap. The V gene is TRBV26, the J gene TRBJ1-5; D is unclear. The germline V and J ends were trimmed by 0 bases and 2 bases, with 5 bases remaining between them. CDR3 length equals 14 residues. The germline CDR1 and CDR2 sequences are KGHPV and FQNQEV (reference sequence). The CDR3: CASSLSRDNQAPLF. CDR3 DNA, as far as it was read: TGTGCCAGCAGTCTGTCGAGGGACAACCAGGCTCCGCTT.

In the case of this clone: The genes are named according to mouse. The sequenced fragment ends 1 residue before the CDR3 boundary, so the rest is inferred from the germline J gene. The gene calls are TRBV23 and TRBJ2-7; no DNA check was done on the table's D call, TRBD1. This CDR3 spans 14 amino acids. In germline, CDR1 is KGHTA, CDR2 FQNQQP. CDR3 DNA (partial): TGCTCCAGCAGTGGGGGACAGGGGGCGCATGAACAGTAC. Translation: CSSSGGQGAHEQY. The whole CDR3 is CSSSGGQGAHEQYF.

In the case of this clone: Mouse names are used for the genes. The read terminates 1 residue ahead of where the CDR3 ends, so the germline J gene completes it. V and J are TRBV12-1 and TRBJ2-5; D may be TRBD1 (6 bases). Germline CDR1 reads SGHSN; CDR2 reads HYEKVE. Trimming removed 0 bases at V and 2 bases at J, with 11 bases between. The CDR3 sequence is 15 residues long. The sequenced part of the CDR3 DNA is TGTGCCAGCTCTCTCGTCTGGGACATCCAAGACACCCAGTAC. It is translated as CASSLVWDIQDTQY. The CDR3, in full, reads CASSLVWDIQDTQYF.

In the case of this clone: Gene and germline names: mouse. The read is 1 residue too short to cover the CDR3 end, so that end is filled in from the germline J gene. This sequence joins TRBV15 and TRBJ1-1, with 9 bases identical to TRBD1. Germline V CDR1 and CDR2: SGHND, FRSKSL. The CDR3 consists of 14 residues. J lost 4 bases, V lost 6 bases, and 6 bases had no gene match. The chain's CDR3 is CASRIQGAGTEVFF. The DNA read from the CDR3 is TGTGCCAGCAGGATACAGGGGGCGGGCACAGAAGTCTTC.

A remark on this clone: Germline and genes: mouse. The read stops 1 residue short of the end of the CDR3; the missing end is completed from the germline J gene. The chain couples TRBV3 to TRBJ2-7; TRBD1 aligns across 9 bases. CDR1 is SNHLY, CDR2 FYNGKV, per germline (reference sequence). The CDR3 extends over 14 amino acids. V dropped 5 bases and J dropped 4; count of bases not matched to a gene: 6. CDR3 DNA (partial): TGTGCCAGCAGCCTGGCGGGACAGGGTTATGAACAGTAC. It is translated as CASSLAGQGYEQY. The full CDR3 sequence reads CASSLAGQGYEQYF.

With respect to this clone: Gene and germline names: mouse. Coverage ceases 1 residue before the CDR3 finishes, and the germline J gene fills in the end. The chain combines TRBV5 with TRBJ2-1, with 8 nucleotides matching TRBD2. Germline-derived CDR1 and CDR2 are LGHNA and YNLKQL (reference sequence). The CDR3 covers 15 residues. Trimming at V came to 0 bases and at J to 6 bases, leaving 4 bases not matched to a gene. CDR3 DNA (partial): TGTGCCAGCAGCCAAGAAGGGGGGGCGCTTGCTGAGCAGTTC. It codes for CASSQEGGALAEQF. Given in full, the CDR3 is CASSQEGGALAEQFF.

With respect to this clone: Mouse gene names and germline throughout. The observed sequence ends 1 residue before the CDR3 terminus, with the missing tail filled in from the germline J gene. The V and J genes are TRBV2 and TRBJ1-1; unclear D gene. V dropped 5 bases and J dropped 3 bases, with 7 bases sitting between them. CDR3 length equals 12 residues. CDR1 and CDR2 (germline): LGHNA, YSYQKL. The CDR3 DNA, read in part, is TGTGCCAGCAGCTCAGGTTACACAGAAGTCTTC. This sequence encodes CASSSGYTEVF. The entire CDR3 protein is CASSSGYTEVFF. Based on the CDR3 plus reference TRBV2 and TRBJ1-1, the full variable domain is DPKIIQKPKYLVAVTGSEKILICEQYLGHNAMYWYRQSAKKPLEFMFSYSYQKLMDNQTASSRFQPQSSKKNHLDLQITALKPDDSATYFCASSSGYTEVFFGKGTRLTVV.

This clone appeared once. The germline and genes are mouse ones. The read comes to an end 1 residue before the CDR3 does, leaving the germline J gene to fill in the end. V usage is TRBV14 and J usage is TRBJ2-1; no firm D call. V was shortened by 4 bases and J by 1 base, with 3 bases between the two germline ends. Germline V gene lookup returns CDR1 SGHDT and CDR2 FRDEAV. This CDR3 contains 12 residues. The CDR3 spells CASSLNYAEQFF. The CDR3 bases that were read are TGTGCCAGCAGTCTGAACTATGCTGAGCAGTTC.

Worth noting for this clone: The genes are named according to mouse. The CDR3 goes on 1 residue after the read ends, and that part is filled in from the germline J gene. The genes are TRBV5 and TRBJ2-5; D is unresolved. Germline lookup yields CDR1 LGHNA and CDR2 YNLKQL (reference sequence). The CDR3 is made up of 13 amino acids. V was shortened by 2 bases and J by 3 bases, with 6 bases between the two germline ends. CDR3 sequence reads: CASSQLHQDTQYF. The CDR3 bases that were read are TGTGCCAGCAGCCAACTACATCAAGACACCCAGTAC.

Notes on this clone: Gene names follow the mouse nomenclature. The CDR3 end is not reached by the read, which stops 1 residue before it; the germline J gene fills it in. This sequence joins TRBV20 and TRBJ2-5; TRBD2 aligns across 8 bases. CDR3 length equals 12 residues. The junction had 0 bases not matched to a gene; V was cut back by 1 base and J by 6 bases. From germline, CDR1 is GFQATS and CDR2 STVNSAI. The CDR3 spells CGARAGGDTQYF. The CDR3 bases that were read are TGTGGTGCTAGGGCTGGGGGGGACACCCAGTAC.

Of note for this clone: Gene names follow the mouse nomenclature. The CDR3 spells CASSFGGAGAETLYF. Partial CDR3 DNA: TGTGCCAGCAGTTTTGGGGGGGCGGGTGCAGAAACGCTGTAT. V and J are TRBV15 and TRBJ2-3; 9 bases match TRBD2. The read falls 1 residue short of the CDR3 end, and the missing part is taken from the germline J gene. Germline V gives CDR1 SGHND, CDR2 FRSKSL. The CDR3 length is 15 residues. V lost 3 bases and J lost 1; bases outside the gene matches: 2. Drawing the rest from reference TRBV15 and TRBJ2-3, the complete variable domain is DAGVTQTPRHEVAEKGQTIILKCEPVSGHNDLFWYRQTKIQGLELLSYFRSKSLMEDGGAFKDRFKAEMLNSSFSTLKIQPTEPKDSAVYLCASSFGGAGAETLYFGSGTRLTVL.

Comment on this clone: The listed genes are named as in mouse. Read sequence stops 1 residue before the CDR3 end, and the germline J gene provides the missing end. The chain couples TRBV16 to TRBJ1-6, with D uncertain. TRBJ1-6 is annotated as an ORF whose role is uncertain. V shed 0 bases and J shed 6 bases, with 3 bases lying between them. Germline assignment: CDR1 SGHSA and CDR2 FRNQAP. The CDR3 consists of 13 residues. The part of the CDR3 DNA that was read is TGTGCAAGCAGCTTAGACAGTAATTCGCCCCTCTAC. It translates to CASSLDSNSPLY. The whole CDR3 protein is CASSLDSNSPLYF.

This clone was counted between two and nine times. The genes are named according to mouse. The read terminates 1 residue ahead of where the CDR3 ends, so the germline J gene completes it. The chain recombines TRBV12-2 with TRBJ2-1; 12 bases agree with TRBD1. Germline V lookup: CDR1 SGHLS, CDR2 HYDKME. The V segment lost 4 bases and the J segment 7 bases; nucleotides outside the gene matches: 4. The CDR3 has 14 amino acids. Partial CDR3 DNA: TGTGCCAGCTCCCCCGGGACAGGGGGCGCTGAGCAGTTC. It translates to CASSPGTGGAEQF. The full CDR3 protein is CASSPGTGGAEQFF.

To note about this clone: Germline and genes here are mouse. This CDR3 reads CASSPHRGNYEQYF. The covered CDR3 bases are TGTGCCAGCTCTCCCCACAGGGGAAACTATGAACAGTAC. The chain combines TRBV12-1 with TRBJ2-7; 7 positions match TRBD1. The observed sequence ends 1 residue before the CDR3 terminus, with the missing tail filled in from the germline J gene. Germline-derived CDR1 and CDR2 are SGHSN and HYEKVE. V lost 2 bases, J lost 3 bases, and 6 bases stayed unmatched. The CDR3 is 14 residues long.

As concerns this clone: Germline and genes: mouse. Sequencing ends 1 residue short of the CDR3 end; the germline J gene provides the rest. The chain combines TRBV3 with TRBJ1-4; D is uncertain. Germline V CDR1 and CDR2: SNHLY, FYNGKV (reference sequence). The V end lost 2 bases, the J end lost 8 bases, and 6 bases lay between the germline ends. The CDR3 extends over 12 amino acids. Incomplete CDR3 DNA: TGTGCCAGCAGCTTAAAGAGGGAAAGATTATTT. Its protein is CASSLKRERLF. The whole CDR3 protein is CASSLKRERLFF. The full variable domain, completed using reference TRBV3 and TRBJ1-4, is GPKVLQIPSHQIIDMGQMVTLNCDPVSNHLYFYWYKQILGQQMEFLVNFYNGKVMEKSKLFKDQFSVERPDGSYFTLKIQPTALEDSAVYFCASSLKRERLFFGHGTKLSVL.

The table lists this clone with a few counts. Gene names denote mouse genes. The read ends 1 residue shy of where the CDR3 ends; the end is completed using the germline J gene. The chain is built from TRBV23 and TRBJ2-7; the tabulated D call, TRBD1, remains unverified against the DNA. Germline V gene sequence: CDR1 KGHTA, CDR2 FQNQQP. The length of the CDR3 is 12 residues. CDR3 in amino acids: CSSSRHDYEQYF. The sequenced part of the CDR3 DNA is TGCTCCAGCAGCCGACACGACTATGAACAGTAC.

A word on this clone: The germline and genes are mouse ones. The CDR3 end is not reached by the read, which stops 1 residue before it; the germline J gene fills it in. This sequence joins TRBV12-1 and TRBJ1-4; TRBD1 is a possible D gene (5 bases). The CDR3 consists of 15 residues. The V gene's germline CDR1 is SGHSN and CDR2 HYEKVE. Trimming left V 0 bases short and J 1 base short, with 8 bases between. The DNA read from the CDR3 is TGTGCCAGCTCTCTCGCTGGACATTCCAACGAAAGATTATTT. It yields the protein CASSLAGHSNERLF. The entire CDR3 reads CASSLAGHSNERLFF.

Of note for this clone: Gene names follow the mouse nomenclature. The read stops 1 residue short of the end of the CDR3; the missing end is completed from the germline J gene. The chain links TRBV26 to TRBJ2-5; no clear D. Germline assignment: CDR1 KGHPV and CDR2 FQNQEV (reference sequence). V dropped 2 bases and J dropped 0 bases, with 6 bases sitting between them. The CDR3 is made up of 14 amino acids. CDR3 bases read: TGTGCCAGCAGTCTGGTATTTAACCAAGACACCCAGTAC. Protein sequence: CASSLVFNQDTQY. The entire CDR3 reads CASSLVFNQDTQYF.

In the case of this clone: Each gene name is a mouse one. Read sequence stops 1 residue before the CDR3 end, and the germline J gene provides the missing end. The V gene is TRBV26, the J gene TRBJ1-3; D is perhaps TRBD1 (5 bases). The germline CDR1 and CDR2 sequences are KGHPV and FQNQEV (reference sequence). This CDR3 comprises 15 residues. V was shortened by 4 bases and J by 0 bases, with 10 bases between the two germline ends. The CDR3 bases that were read are TGTGCCAGCAGTCAAAGGGGTTCTTCTGGAAATACGCTCTAT. Its translation is CASSQRGSSGNTLY. The entire CDR3 sequence reads CASSQRGSSGNTLYF.

This clone was counted between two and nine times. Gene and germline names: mouse. The read ends 1 residue before the CDR3 terminus; that terminus is restored from the germline J gene. The chain has TRBV19 and TRBJ2-3; D possibly corresponds to TRBD1 (6 bases). Trimming took 8 bases from V and 0 from J, leaving 10 bases between them. The germline V gene encodes CDR1 FNHDT and CDR2 SITEND (reference sequence). This CDR3 spans 13 amino acids. The chain's CDR3 is CARWTASAETLYF. CDR3 DNA, as far as it was read: TGTGCCAGATGGACAGCTAGTGCAGAAACGCTGTAT.

With regard to this clone: The gene names here belong to mouse. The observed sequence ends 1 residue before the CDR3 terminus, with the missing tail filled in from the germline J gene. The chain couples TRBV26 to TRBJ2-3, with 7 bases identical to TRBD1. CDR1 and CDR2 from the germline V gene are KGHPV and FQNQEV (reference sequence). The trim removed 4 bases at V and 2 bases at J, leaving 3 bases unmatched. This CDR3 has 14 amino acids. The CDR3 is CASSRQGVAETLYF. CDR3 DNA (partial): TGTGCCAGCAGTCGGCAGGGGGTTGCAGAAACGCTGTAT. The full variable domain, its missing parts supplied by reference TRBV26 and TRBJ2-3, is NSKVIQTPRYLVKGQGQKAKMRCIPEKGHPVVFWYQQNKNNEFKFLINFQNQEVLQQIDMTEKRFSAECPSNSPCSLEIQSSEAGDSALYLCASSRQGVAETLYFGSGTRLTVL.